The 17 T cell receptor beta chains below were found in one sample sequenced in a study of regulatory T cells in long-lasting Graves disease. According to the study, TCR beta libraries were built with iRepertoire HTBI primers and CDR3-region Arm-PCR. TCRdb re-derived calls from the multiplex PCR reads in MiXCR, one entry per CDR3 protein. The data contain 510,000 or so distinct CDR3 sequences, approximately 12% of them singletons. Sample time point: newly diagnosed GD, antithyroid drugs for less than 3 months. Extracted PBMC RNA gave rise to the TCR library. This sample also belongs to another study, concerning T cells in Graves' hyperthyroidism and ophthalmopathy.

The specimen comprised peripheral blood mononuclear cells (PBMCs), sampled at new diagnosis, from a patient treated with antithyroid drugs. The receptors stem from a woman aged 25 to 45 with Graves disease.

This clonotype was recorded many times. The CDR3, as DNA: TGTGCCACCAGCACAAGCGGGAGGCCCACCAATGAGCAGTTCTTC. It translates to CATSTSGRPTNEQFF. The V and J genes are TRBV15 and TRBJ2-1, with TRBD2 identical over 9 bases. Germline V CDR1 and CDR2: LNHNV, YYDKDF (reference sequence). The V and J ends lost 4 bases and 6 bases, in that order; junction bases with no gene match: 7. The CDR3 is 15 amino acids.

This clonotype was counted many times. The chain uses TRBV12-3 or TRBV12-4 and TRBJ2-2; D is perhaps TRBD1 or TRBD2 (6 bases each). Trimming removed 2 bases from V and 1 base from J, with 11 bases in between. This CDR3 contains 16 residues. CDR3 nucleotides: TGTGCCAGCAGTTTATTAGGGGGGCTGAACACCGGGGAGCTGTTTTTT. This encodes CASSLLGGLNTGELFF.

This clonotype has ten or more counts. CDR3 amino acids: CASTPNSYNEQFF. CDR3 bases: TGTGCCAGCACCCCGAATTCCTACAATGAGCAGTTCTTC. This rearrangement joins TRBV12-3 or TRBV12-4 to TRBJ2-1; D ambiguous. Trimming removed 7 bases from V and 1 base from J, with 8 bases in between. The CDR3 is 13 amino acids.

This clonotype appeared many times. The J gene is TRBJ1-2, the V gene TRBV28, with 9 bases fitting TRBD1. The CDR3 has 15 amino acids. The V segment lost 2 bases and the J segment 2 bases; nucleotides outside the gene matches: 3. Germline lookup yields CDR1 MDHEN and CDR2 SYDVKM. In DNA, the CDR3 is TGTGCCAGCAGTTTACGGGACAGGGTGAACTATGGCTACACCTTC. As protein: CASSLRDRVNYGYTF.

This clonotype was recorded many times. This chain uses TRBV19 with TRBJ2-5; a possible D gene is TRBD1 (5 bases). This CDR3 contains 14 residues. CDR1 LNHDA and CDR2 SQIVND come from the germline V gene (reference sequence). The V and J ends lost 1 base and 4 bases respectively, with 10 bases between them. The CDR3 region has the DNA TGTGCCAGTAGTATAGGTGCAGGGTTAGAGACCCAGTACTTC. Amino acid sequence: CASSIGAGLETQYF.

This clonotype occurred many times. The chain uses TRBV3-1 and TRBJ1-2, with TRBD1 identical over 7 bases. The V gene end was trimmed by 7 bases and the J gene end by 4 bases; junction bases not matched to a gene: 9. Germline V gene sequence: CDR1 LGHDT, CDR2 YNNKEL (reference sequence). CDR3 length equals 14 residues. The CDR3 nucleotides read TGTGCCAGCAACCCCTCAGACAGGGTCTATGGCTACACCTTC. Translating it yields CASNPSDRVYGYTF.

This clonotype was counted a few times. The V gene is TRBV5-6, the J gene TRBJ1-5; TRBD1 aligns across 10 bases. Germline V gene data show CDR1 as SGHDT and CDR2 as YYEEEE. The CDR3 totals 16 residues. V shed 4 bases, J shed 2 bases, and the junction held 6 bases outside the gene matches. The CDR3 DNA reads as TGTGCCAGCAGCACCCGACAGGGGGCTCGCAATCAGCCCCAGCATTTT. Its protein product is CASSTRQGARNQPQHF. Together with reference TRBV5-6 and TRBJ1-5, the CDR3 gives the full variable domain: DAGVTQSPTHLIKTRGQQVTLRCSPKSGHDTVSWYQQALGQGPQFIFQYYEEEERQRGNFPDRFSGHQFPNYSSELNVNALLLGDSALYLCASSTRQGARNQPQHFGDGTRLSIL.

This clonotype was seen repeatedly, ten times or more. The rearrangement links TRBV27 to TRBJ2-2; 12 positions match TRBD1. The CDR3 length is 17 residues. Germline V CDR1 and CDR2: MNHEY, SMNVEV (reference sequence). Trimming took 4 bases from V and 4 from J; bases not matched to a gene: 7. The CDR3 sequence: CASSSPGTGGSTGELFF. Written as DNA, the CDR3 is TGTGCCAGCAGTTCTCCCGGGACAGGGGGCTCCACCGGGGAGCTGTTTTTT.

The sample holds many counts of this clonotype. This chain links TRBV28 with TRBJ1-1; 10 bases line up with TRBD1. The CDR3 sequence is 16 residues long. The V segment lost 4 bases and the J segment 0 bases; nucleotides outside the gene matches: 5. Germline V gene lookup returns CDR1 MDHEN and CDR2 SYDVKM. The DNA for the CDR3 is TGTGCCAGCAGTTACCGGGACAGGGGAGTGAACACTGAAGCTTTCTTT. The encoded protein is CASSYRDRGVNTEAFF.

This clonotype was observed at least ten times. The chain couples TRBV5-4 to TRBJ2-2, with D perhaps matching TRBD1 or TRBD2 (5 bases each). This CDR3 has 15 residues. Germline lookup yields CDR1 SGHNT and CDR2 YYREEE (reference sequence). V was cut by 7 bases and J by 2 bases, with 15 bases left in between. The CDR3 is CASLDGAYNTGELFF. The CDR3 nucleotides read TGTGCCAGCCTGGACGGGGCCTATAACACCGGGGAGCTGTTTTTT.

The V and J genes are TRBV11-3 and TRBJ1-1, with D perhaps matching TRBD1 (5 bases). CDR3 length: 15 amino acids. Per germline, CDR1 SGHNT and CDR2 YENEEA. Between the trimmed V and J ends, which lost 1 base and 7 bases, there was a span of 16 bases. The CDR3 spells CASSLGDSVLGEAFF. In DNA, the CDR3 is TGTGCCAGCAGCTTAGGTGACAGCGTATTGGGTGAAGCTTTCTTT.

This clonotype was recorded many times. The genes are TRBV11-2 and TRBJ2-7, with TRBD1 matching over 8 bases. CDR1 SGHAT and CDR2 FQNNGV come from the germline V gene. V lost 0 bases, J lost 5 bases, and 3 bases stayed unmatched. The CDR3 sequence is 14 residues long. CDR3 bases: TGTGCCAGCAGCTTAGACCAGGGGGCCAACGAGCAGTACTTC. The encoded protein is CASSLDQGANEQYF.

Many counts were recorded for this clonotype. The CDR3 is CASSLAWRKNTEAFF. The CDR3 DNA reads TGTGCCAGCAGCTTAGCTTGGCGGAAGAACACTGAAGCTTTCTTT. The chain is built from TRBV7-2 and TRBJ1-1; D uncertain. Germline loops: CDR1 SGHTA, CDR2 FQGNSA. V was clipped by 0 bases and J by 1 base, with 9 bases between them. CDR3 length equals 15 residues.

This clonotype was recorded at least ten times. The V call is TRBV2, the J call TRBJ2-1; 8 bases agree with TRBD2. CDR3 length: 13 residues. Germline CDR1 and CDR2: SNHLY and FYNNEI. V lost 8 bases, J lost 5 bases, and 5 bases stayed unmatched. The CDR3 DNA sequence: TGTGCCAGCCCGGGAGGGGAGGACAATGAGCAGTTCTTC. Its protein product is CASPGGEDNEQFF.

This clonotype has more than one count but fewer than ten. The chain combines TRBV5-5 with TRBJ1-5, with a possible D match to TRBD1 (6 bases). This CDR3 comprises 14 residues. Trimming removed 0 bases from V and 7 bases from J, with 11 bases in between. CDR1 SGHKS and CDR2 YYEKEE come from the germline V gene (reference sequence). DNA of the CDR3: TGTGCCAGCAGCTTGGTTGGGGGGCGGCAGCCCCAGCATTTT. Translating gives CASSLVGGRQPQHF.

This clonotype has more than one count but fewer than ten. The chain has TRBV7-9 and TRBJ1-2; the D gene is possibly TRBD1 (6 bases). The CDR3 loop spans 14 amino acids. Germline V gene lookup returns CDR1 SEHNR and CDR2 FQNEAQ (reference sequence). V lost 6 bases to trimming and J lost 3 bases, with 14 bases between them. This CDR3 reads CASRPGEGYYGYTF. Here the CDR3 DNA reads TGTGCCAGCAGACCAGGGGAGGGATACTATGGCTACACCTTC.

There are many counts of this clonotype. V is TRBV24-1 and J is TRBJ1-2; a weak D match, TRBD1 (5 bases). Trimming removed 4 bases from V and 4 bases from J, with 6 bases in between. The CDR3 runs to 12 residues. The germline V gene encodes CDR1 KGHDR and CDR2 SFDVKD. The CDR3 reads CATSDQGYGYTF. DNA for the CDR3: TGTGCCACCAGTGACCAGGGCTATGGCTACACCTTC.